A single sample is the source of the 16 T cell receptor beta chains below, sequenced in a study of blood T cells in healthy people across ages. A J-beta primer mix and a sample-barcoded 5' primer were used in a second PCR of about 6 to 12 cycles. TCRdb re-called the 5' RACE reads through MiXCR, storing one row per CDR3 protein. The sample holds around 1,500,000 distinct CDR3 sequences; around 39% are singletons and the top ten take 7% to 9.5%. Sequenced input: blood. These receptor sequences come from a woman in her late teens or twenties in good health.

V usage is TRBV7-9 and J usage is TRBJ1-2, with D maybe TRBD1 (5 bases). This CDR3 is 14 amino acids long. CDR1 and CDR2 (germline): SEHNR, FQNEAQ (reference sequence). V was clipped by 5 bases and J by 8 bases, with 18 bases between them. The CDR3 DNA is TGTGCCAGCAGCCCCCGGGACTTCGAGGGAGGCTACACCTTC. Amino acid sequence: CASSPRDFEGGYTF.

The V gene is TRBV27, the J gene TRBJ2-7, with unresolved D. The CDR3 totals 12 residues. V was pared by 6 bases and J by 5 bases, with 11 bases between. In germline, CDR1 is MNHEY, CDR2 SMNVEV (reference sequence). This chain's CDR3 is CASRHGWDEQYF. CDR3 bases: TGTGCCAGCAGGCATGGTTGGGACGAGCAGTACTTC.

The chain employs TRBV19 and TRBJ2-7; 10 bases are shared with TRBD2. The CDR3 extends over 16 amino acids. With 3 bases clipped from V and 1 base from J, the junction kept 6 bases outside the gene matches. Germline V CDR1 and CDR2: LNHDA, SQIVND (reference sequence). The CDR3 DNA follows: TGTGCCAGTAGTATCCTACCTAGCGGGAGTTCCTACGAGCAGTACTTC. Protein: CASSILPSGSSYEQYF.

The chain links TRBV11-1 to TRBJ2-4, with D possibly being TRBD2 (5 bases). V shed 4 bases and J shed 13 bases, with 23 bases lying between them. This CDR3 contains 15 residues. Germline values: CDR1 SGHAT, CDR2 FQDESV (reference sequence). CDR3 sequence: CASSSRGFGGNEQYF. CDR3 in DNA: TGTGCCAGCAGCTCCCGGGGATTTGGCGGCAATGAGCAGTACTTC.

The chain recombines TRBV18 with TRBJ2-1; D call uncertain. Trimming took off 2 bases at V and 5 bases at J, with 13 bases between the two ends. Germline-derived CDR1 and CDR2 are KGHSH and LQKENI. This CDR3 is built from 15 residues. In DNA form, the CDR3 reads TGTGCCAGCTCACCAATGGAGCTTCCCCACAATGAGCAGTTCTTC. It translates to CASSPMELPHNEQFF.

The V and J genes are TRBV6-6 and TRBJ2-2; D ambiguous. CDR3 length equals 12 residues. V was trimmed by 6 bases and J by 4 bases, leaving 6 bases between them. Germline V lookup: CDR1 MNHNY, CDR2 SVGAGI (reference sequence). CDR3 sequence reads: CASRVRTGELFF. Here the CDR3 DNA reads TGTGCCAGCAGAGTTCGCACCGGGGAGCTGTTTTTT.

This clonotype was seen more than once but under ten times. This chain connects TRBV10-3 to TRBJ1-4; 9 bases match TRBD1. Looked up from germline, CDR1 is ENHRY and CDR2 is SYGVKD. V lost 7 bases to trimming and J lost 5 bases; unmatched junction nucleotides: 2. The CDR3 loop spans 13 amino acids. DNA of the CDR3: TGTGCCATCACCGGGACAGGGAATGAAAAACTGTTTTTT. This gives the protein CAITGTGNEKLFF.

The chain links TRBV16 to TRBJ1-1, with D unclear. CDR3 length: 10 amino acids. The V and J ends lost 1 base and 10 bases respectively, with 4 bases between them. In germline, CDR1 is KGHSY, CDR2 FQNENV. CDR3 sequence: CASSQLTAFF. The CDR3 nucleotides read TGTGCCAGCAGCCAATTGACAGCTTTCTTT.

V and J are TRBV10-3 and TRBJ1-4, with D perhaps matching TRBD1 (5 bases). The CDR3 has 13 amino acids. Germline CDR1 and CDR2: ENHRY and SYGVKD. The germline V and J ends were trimmed by 10 bases and 7 bases, with 16 bases remaining between them. As DNA, the CDR3 is TGTGCCAGCAACGGAGGGGAGGGTGAAAAACTGTTTTTT. This codes for CASNGGEGEKLFF.

This clonotype has more than one count but fewer than ten. The chain combines TRBV6-1 with TRBJ1-1; no definite D call. CDR3 length: 11 amino acids. V was clipped by 7 bases and J by 1 base, with 4 bases between them. Germline values: CDR1 MNHNS, CDR2 SASEGT. The CDR3 sequence is CASTKNTEAFF. The CDR3 DNA reads as TGTGCCAGCACCAAGAACACTGAAGCTTTCTTT.

This clonotype was seen a few times. The CDR3 region has the DNA TGCAGTGCTAGAGATCCTAACAGGGGTCGGGACACTGAAGCTTTCTTT. Its protein is CSARDPNRGRDTEAFF. This chain joins TRBV20-1 and TRBJ1-1; 7 positions agree with TRBD1. The CDR3 contains 16 residues. With V trimmed by 0 bases and J by 3 bases, 10 bases remained unmatched. Germline CDR1 reads DFQATT; CDR2 reads SNEGSKA (reference sequence).

This chain joins TRBV5-5 and TRBJ2-1, with 7 bases matching TRBD2. Losses at the gene ends were 5 bases for V and 3 bases for J; bases not matched to a gene: 11. The CDR3 spans 16 residues. Germline V CDR1 and CDR2: SGHKS, YYEKEE (reference sequence). The CDR3: CASSPERGGVYNEQFF. CDR3 DNA: TGTGCCAGCAGTCCCGAGCGGGGCGGAGTCTACAATGAGCAGTTCTTC.

This clonotype was counted at least ten times. This chain joins TRBV12-3 or TRBV12-4 and TRBJ1-1, with unresolved D. Deletions cut 3 bases from V and 1 base from J, with 3 bases between. The length of the CDR3 is 12 residues. The DNA for the CDR3 is TGTGCCAGCAGTTTCCGGAACACTGAAGCTTTCTTT. Residues: CASSFRNTEAFF.

This clonotype was observed a few times. This rearrangement joins TRBV3-1 to TRBJ1-2; D is ambiguous. V lost 2 bases, J lost 2 bases, and 12 bases lay in between. CDR1 is LGHDT, CDR2 YNNKEL, per germline (reference sequence). The CDR3 is 15 amino acids. The CDR3 DNA reads TGTGCCAGCAGCCAATCCTTCGACCCGAACTATGGCTACACCTTC. Translated: CASSQSFDPNYGYTF.

In its sample, this clonotype was seen a few times. V is TRBV5-1 and J is TRBJ1-4; D is possibly TRBD1 (6 bases). V was pared by 3 bases and J by 4 bases, with 10 bases between. The germline V gene encodes CDR1 SGHRS and CDR2 YFSETQ. The CDR3 spans 14 residues. The CDR3 coding sequence is TGCGCCAGCAGCTCCCGGGACATTAATGAAAAACTGTTTTTT. This gives the protein CASSSRDINEKLFF. Using reference TRBV5-1 and TRBJ1-4 for the parts outside the CDR3, the full variable domain is KAGVTQTPRYLIKTRGQQVTLSCSPISGHRSVSWYQQTPGQGLQFLFEYFSETQRNKGNFPGRFSGRQFSNSRSEMNVSTLELGDSALYLCASSSRDINEKLFFGSGTQLSVL.

In its sample, this clonotype was seen a few times. The chain uses TRBV4-1 and TRBJ2-7, with D possibly TRBD2 on 6 matching bases. V gave up 1 base and J gave up 0 bases, with 13 bases separating them. Per the germline V gene, CDR1 is MGHRA and CDR2 is YSYEKL. The CDR3 runs to 16 residues. The CDR3 DNA is TGCGCCAGCAGCCAAGGGGACTCGGCCCACTCCTACGAGCAGTACTTC. It is translated as CASSQGDSAHSYEQYF.